This TCR beta chain was sequenced in a study of Graves' ophthalmopathy and Graves' hyperthyroidism. Study observations and caveats: Blood samples also showed most expanded thyroid clonotypes exceeding 0.001 frequency.

The germline V gene has CDR1 SEHNR and CDR2 FQNEAQ (reference sequence). V shed 1 base, J shed 3 bases, and the junction held 2 bases outside the gene matches. There are 15 residues in the CDR3. In regard to this clonotype: What it binds is not known.

Every ophthalmopathy donor presented moderate-to-severe activity, CAS ≥3, NOSPECS ≥4 and duration under 3 months. Pregnancy or lactation, uncontrolled infections and other autoimmune diseases were grounds for excluding patients. A diagnosis was made from clinical symptoms together with serum thyroxine, TRAb, thyroid ultrasound and orbital computed tomography. The authors amplified TCR beta CDR3 regions from RNA transcripts. HTBI-primed first-round RT-PCR preceded second-round multiplex PCR. Via MiXCR, TCRdb re-called the multiplex PCR reads, giving one row per CDR3 protein. This sample has roughly 700,000 distinct CDR3 sequences; 35% to 50% occur once, and the top ten carry 44%.

The clonotype was recovered from an adult man with Graves' ophthalmopathy. Sequencing was done on a sample of peripheral blood. The J gene is TRBJ2-5, the V gene TRBV7-9; 10 bases fit TRBD1. The CDR3 loop is CASSLGDRGEETQYF. The DNA of the CDR3 is TGTGCCAGCAGCTTAGGGGACAGGGGAGAAGAGACCCAGTACTTC. Supplemented by reference TRBV7-9 and TRBJ2-5, the full variable domain reads DTGVSQNPRHKITKRGQNVTFRCDPISEHNRLYWYRQTLGQGPEFLTYFQNEAQLEKSRLLSDRFSAERPKGSFSTLEIQRTEQGDSAMYLCASSLGDRGEETQYFGPGTRLLVL.